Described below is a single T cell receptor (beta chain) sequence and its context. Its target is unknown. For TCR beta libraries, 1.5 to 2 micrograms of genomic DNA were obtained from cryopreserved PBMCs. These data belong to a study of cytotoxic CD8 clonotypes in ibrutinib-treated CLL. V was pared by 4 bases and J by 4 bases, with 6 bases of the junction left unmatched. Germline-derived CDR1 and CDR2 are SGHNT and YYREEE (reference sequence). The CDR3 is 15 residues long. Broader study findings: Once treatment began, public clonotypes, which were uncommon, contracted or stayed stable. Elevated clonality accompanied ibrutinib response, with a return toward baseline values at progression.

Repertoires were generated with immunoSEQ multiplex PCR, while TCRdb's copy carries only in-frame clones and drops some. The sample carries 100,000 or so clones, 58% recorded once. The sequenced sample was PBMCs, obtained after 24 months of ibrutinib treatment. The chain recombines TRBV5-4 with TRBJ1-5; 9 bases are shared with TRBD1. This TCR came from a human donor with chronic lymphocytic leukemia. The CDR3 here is CASSTTTGGNQPQHF. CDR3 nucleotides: TGTGCCAGCAGCACAACGACAGGGGGAAATCAGCCCCAGCATTTT.